Here is one T cell receptor beta chain with its context. This entry belongs to a study of shared T cell receptors in the human thymus. Trimming stripped 0 bases from V and 3 bases from J, with 18 bases between. The CDR3 totals 17 residues. Germline CDR1 SGHDT, CDR2 YYEEEE. Measured with immunoSEQ multiplex PCR; TCRdb has only the in-frame clones, and not every one. The sample records more than 550,000 clones, approximately 85% being singletons. The data were also submitted as part of a second study, on human thymus T cells.

The chain joins TRBV5-6 to TRBJ1-2; possibly TRBD1 for D (5 bases). The sequence derives from a girl younger than two with a congenital heart defect. The sample consisted of thymocytes. The CDR3, as DNA: TGTGCCAGCAGCTTGGGTATAGTTCGGGGGATGGACTATGGCTACACCTTC. It codes for CASSLGIVRGMDYGYTF.